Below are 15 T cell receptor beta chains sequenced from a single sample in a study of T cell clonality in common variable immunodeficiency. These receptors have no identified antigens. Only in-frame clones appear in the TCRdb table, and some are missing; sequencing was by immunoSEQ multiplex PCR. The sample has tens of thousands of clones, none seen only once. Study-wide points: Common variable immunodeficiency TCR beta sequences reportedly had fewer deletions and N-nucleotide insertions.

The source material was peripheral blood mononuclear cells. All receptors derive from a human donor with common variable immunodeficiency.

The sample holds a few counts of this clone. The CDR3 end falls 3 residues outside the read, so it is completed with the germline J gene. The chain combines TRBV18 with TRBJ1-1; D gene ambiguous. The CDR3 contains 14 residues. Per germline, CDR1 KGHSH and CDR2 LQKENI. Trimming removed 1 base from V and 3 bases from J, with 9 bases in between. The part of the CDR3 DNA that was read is TGTGCCAGCTCACCACAGGGTAAGGACACTGAA. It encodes CASSPQGKDTE. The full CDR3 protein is CASSPQGKDTEAFF.

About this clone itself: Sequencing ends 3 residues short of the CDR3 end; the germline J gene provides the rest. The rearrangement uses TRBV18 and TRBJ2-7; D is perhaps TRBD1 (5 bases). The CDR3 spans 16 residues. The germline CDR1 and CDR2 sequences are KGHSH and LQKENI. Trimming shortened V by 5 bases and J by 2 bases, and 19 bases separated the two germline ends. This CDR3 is CASSRVYQGPTYEQYF. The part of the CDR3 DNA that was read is TGTGCCAGCTCAAGGGTTTACCAGGGCCCGACCTACGAG.

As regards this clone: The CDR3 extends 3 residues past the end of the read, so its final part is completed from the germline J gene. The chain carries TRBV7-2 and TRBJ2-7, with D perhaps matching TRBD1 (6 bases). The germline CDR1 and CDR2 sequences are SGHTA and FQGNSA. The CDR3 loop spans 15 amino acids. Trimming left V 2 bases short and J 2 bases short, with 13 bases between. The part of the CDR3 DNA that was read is TGTGCCAGCAGCTTAAACAGGGTCCCTCCCTACGAG. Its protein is CASSLNRVPPYE. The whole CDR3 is CASSLNRVPPYEQYF.

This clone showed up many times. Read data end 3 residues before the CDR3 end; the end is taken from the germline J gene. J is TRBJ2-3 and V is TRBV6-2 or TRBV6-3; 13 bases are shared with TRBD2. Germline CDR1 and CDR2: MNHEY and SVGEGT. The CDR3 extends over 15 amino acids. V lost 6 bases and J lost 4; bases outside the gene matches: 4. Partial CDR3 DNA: TGTGCCAGCAGACTAGCGGGGGGGCTCGCAGATACG. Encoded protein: CASRLAGGLADT. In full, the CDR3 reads CASRLAGGLADTQYF.

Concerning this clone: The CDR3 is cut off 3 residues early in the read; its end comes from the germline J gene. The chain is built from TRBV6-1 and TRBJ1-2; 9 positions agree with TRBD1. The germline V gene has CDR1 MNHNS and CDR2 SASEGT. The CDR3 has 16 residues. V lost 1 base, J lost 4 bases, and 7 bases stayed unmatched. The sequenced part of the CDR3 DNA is TGTGCCAGCAGTGAAGTTGGGACAGGGATAGGCTATGGC. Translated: CASSEVGTGIGYG. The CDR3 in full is CASSEVGTGIGYGYTF.

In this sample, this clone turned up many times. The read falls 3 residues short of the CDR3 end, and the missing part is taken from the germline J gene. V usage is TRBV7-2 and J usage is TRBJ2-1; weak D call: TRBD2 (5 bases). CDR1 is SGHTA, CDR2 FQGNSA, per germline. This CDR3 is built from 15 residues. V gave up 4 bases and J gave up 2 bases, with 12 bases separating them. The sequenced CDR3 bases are TGTGCCAGCAGCTCCCCCGGGGTAGCCTACAATGAG. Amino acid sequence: CASSSPGVAYNE. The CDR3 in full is CASSSPGVAYNEQFF.

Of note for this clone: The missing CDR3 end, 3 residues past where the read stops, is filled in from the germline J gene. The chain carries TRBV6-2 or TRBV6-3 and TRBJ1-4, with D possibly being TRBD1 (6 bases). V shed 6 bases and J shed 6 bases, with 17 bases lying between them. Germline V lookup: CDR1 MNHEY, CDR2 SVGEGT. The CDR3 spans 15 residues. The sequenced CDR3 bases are TGTGCCAGCAGACACGCGACCTGGACAGATGAAAAA. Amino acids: CASRHATWTDEK. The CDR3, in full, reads CASRHATWTDEKLFF.

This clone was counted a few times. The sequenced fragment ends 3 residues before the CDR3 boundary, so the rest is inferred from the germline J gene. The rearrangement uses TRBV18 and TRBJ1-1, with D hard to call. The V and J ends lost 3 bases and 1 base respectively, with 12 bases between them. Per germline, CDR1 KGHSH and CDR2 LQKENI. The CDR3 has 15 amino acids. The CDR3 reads CASSPSSAGNTEAFF. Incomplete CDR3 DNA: TGTGCCAGCTCACCCTCATCCGCGGGGAACACTGAA. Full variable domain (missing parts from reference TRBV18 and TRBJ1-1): NAGVMQNPRHLVRRRGQEARLRCSPMKGHSHVYWYRQLPEEGLKFMVYLQKENIIDESGMPKERFSAEFPKEGPSILRIQQVVRGDSAAYFCASSPSSAGNTEAFFGQGTRLTVV.

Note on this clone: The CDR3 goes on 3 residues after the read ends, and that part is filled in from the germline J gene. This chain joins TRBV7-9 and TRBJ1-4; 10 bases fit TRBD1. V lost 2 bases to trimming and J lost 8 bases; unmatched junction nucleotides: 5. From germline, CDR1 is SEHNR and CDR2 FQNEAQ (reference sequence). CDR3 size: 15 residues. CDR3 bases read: TGTGCCAGCAGCTTAATGGGACAGGGGACAGAAAAA. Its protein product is CASSLMGQGTEK. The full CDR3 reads CASSLMGQGTEKLFF.

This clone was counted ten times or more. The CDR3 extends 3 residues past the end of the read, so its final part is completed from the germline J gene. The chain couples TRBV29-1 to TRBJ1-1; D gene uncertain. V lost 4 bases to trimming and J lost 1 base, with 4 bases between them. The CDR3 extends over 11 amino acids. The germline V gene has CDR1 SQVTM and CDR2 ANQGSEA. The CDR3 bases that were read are TGCAGCGTTGGAGCGAACACTGAA. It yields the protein CSVGANTE. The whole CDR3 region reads CSVGANTEAFF. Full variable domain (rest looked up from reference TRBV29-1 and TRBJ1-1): SAVISQKPSRDICQRGTSLTIQCQVDSQVTMMFWYRQQPGQSLTLIATANQGSEATYESGFVIDKFPISRPNLTFSTLTVSNMSPEDSSIYLCSVGANTEAFFGQGTRLTVV.

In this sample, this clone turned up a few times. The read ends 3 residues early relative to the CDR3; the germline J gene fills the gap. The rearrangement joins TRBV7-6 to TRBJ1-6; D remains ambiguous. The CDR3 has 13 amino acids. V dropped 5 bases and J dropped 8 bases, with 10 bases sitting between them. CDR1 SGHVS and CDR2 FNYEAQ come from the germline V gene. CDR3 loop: CASSPRLDSPLHF. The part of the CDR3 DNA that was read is TGTGCCAGCAGCCCCCGACTGGATTCACCC. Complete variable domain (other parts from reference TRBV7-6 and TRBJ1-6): GAGVSQSPRYKVTKRGQDVALRCDPISGHVSLYWYRQALGQGPEFLTYFNYEAQQDKSGLPNDRFSAERPEGSISTLTIQRTEQRDSAMYRCASSPRLDSPLHFGNGTRLTVT.

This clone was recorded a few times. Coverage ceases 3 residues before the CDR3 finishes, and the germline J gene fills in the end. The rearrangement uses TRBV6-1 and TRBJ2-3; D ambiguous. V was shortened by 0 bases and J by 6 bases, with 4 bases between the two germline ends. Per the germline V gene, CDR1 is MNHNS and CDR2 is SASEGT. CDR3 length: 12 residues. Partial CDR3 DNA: TGTGCCAGCAGTGAAGCAGGGGATACG. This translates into CASSEAGDT. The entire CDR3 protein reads CASSEAGDTQYF.

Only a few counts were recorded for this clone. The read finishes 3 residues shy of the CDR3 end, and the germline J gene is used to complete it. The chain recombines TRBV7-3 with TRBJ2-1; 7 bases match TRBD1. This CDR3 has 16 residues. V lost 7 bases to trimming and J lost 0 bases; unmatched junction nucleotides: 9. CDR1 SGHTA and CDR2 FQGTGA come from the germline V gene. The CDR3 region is CASTLVGGGSYNEQFF. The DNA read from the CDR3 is TGTGCCAGCACCCTGGTAGGGGGCGGCTCCTACAATGAG.

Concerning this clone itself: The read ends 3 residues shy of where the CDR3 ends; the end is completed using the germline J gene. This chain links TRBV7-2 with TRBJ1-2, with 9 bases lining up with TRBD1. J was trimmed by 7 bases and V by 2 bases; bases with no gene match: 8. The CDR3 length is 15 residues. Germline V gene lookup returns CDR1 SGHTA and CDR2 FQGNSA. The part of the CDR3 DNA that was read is TGTGCCAGCAGCTTACAGGGGACAGGGTTATTTGGC. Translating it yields CASSLQGTGLFG. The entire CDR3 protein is CASSLQGTGLFGYTF.

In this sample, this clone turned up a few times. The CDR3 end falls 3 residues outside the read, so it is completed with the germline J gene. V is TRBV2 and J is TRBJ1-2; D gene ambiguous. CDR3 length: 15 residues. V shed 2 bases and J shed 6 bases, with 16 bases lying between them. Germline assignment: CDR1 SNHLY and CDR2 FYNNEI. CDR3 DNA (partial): TGTGCCAGCAGTGAACGGCGGGAAATTGGAGATGGC. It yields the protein CASSERREIGDG. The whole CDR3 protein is CASSERREIGDGYTF.